A selection of T cell receptor beta chains follows, all from one sample in a study of shared clonotypes between healthy human individuals. Produced via immunoSEQ multiplex PCR; TCRdb's table is partial and in-frame only. This table has over 850,000 clones, about 80% appearing once. Sequencing was performed on memory CD4+ T cells from PBMCs. The receptors were sampled from a man aged 18-30 years in good health. Some clones in this sample may be carry-over from other donors' samples. Both conserved end residues are part of each CDR3. The D gene is left open where the match is weak. Where a row states a size, it is once, few, many or the class of an expanded clone; other rows omit it.

j_call d_call clone_size v_call cdr3_aa cdr3_nt
TRBJ1-4 NA NA TRBV7-9 CASSPGRPEKLFF TGTGCCAGCAGCCCCGGAAGGCCTGAAAAACTGTTTTTT
TRBJ1-1 TRBD1 once TRBV18 CASSPWDRGDTEAFF TGTGCCAGCTCACCGTGGGACAGGGGTGACACTGAAGCTTTCTTT
TRBJ2-7 TRBD2 few TRBV14 CASSRGTSLSYEQYF TGTGCCAGCAGCCGGGGGACTAGCCTTTCCTACGAGCAGTACTTC
TRBJ2-5 TRBD2 NA TRBV5-1 CASSSGLAGFQETQYF TGCGCCAGCAGCTCCGGACTAGCGGGGTTCCAAGAGACCCAGTACTTC
TRBJ2-1 TRBD2 NA TRBV29-1 CSVGTSGRREQFF TGCAGCGTTGGGACTAGCGGGAGAAGGGAGCAGTTCTTC
TRBJ2-1 TRBD2 NA TRBV12-5 CASGLGLALGNEQFF TGTGCTAGTGGTTTGGGACTAGCACTCGGGAATGAGCAGTTCTTC
TRBJ1-2 NA once TRBV7-8 CASSLTHTNYGYTF TGTGCCAGCAGCTTAACGCACACTAACTATGGCTACACCTTC
TRBJ2-7 TRBD1 NA TRBV2 CASSEGGTGGYEQYF TGTGCCAGCAGTGAAGGAGGGACAGGGGGCTACGAGCAGTACTTC
TRBJ1-2 NA NA TRBV30 CAYPGVYGYTF TGTGCCTACCCAGGGGTCTATGGCTACACCTTC
TRBJ1-1 NA NA TRBV2 CASCGGGTMNTEAFF TGTGCCAGCTGCGGAGGTGGAACAATGAACACTGAAGCTTTCTTT
TRBJ2-1 NA NA TRBV7-3 CASSLAGLDDEQFF TGTGCCAGCAGCTTAGCGGGGCTGGATGATGAGCAGTTCTTC
TRBJ1-1 TRBD1 once TRBV2 CARSTGTGGMNTEAFF TGTGCCAGGAGCACCGGGACAGGGGGTATGAACACTGAAGCTTTCTTT
TRBJ2-6 NA NA TRBV30 CACLLGAGANVLTF TGTGCCTGCCTGCTGGGGGCTGGGGCCAACGTCCTGACTTTC
TRBJ2-5 NA once TRBV6-5 CASSSKRRASEETQYF TGTGCCAGCAGTTCGAAGCGGAGGGCCTCCGAAGAGACCCAGTACTTC
TRBJ2-7 TRBD1 once TRBV7-2 CASSDGTGPAYEQYF TGTGCCAGCAGCGACGGGACAGGACCTGCCTACGAGCAGTACTTC
TRBJ1-3 NA NA TRBV5-6 CASSSPQEGGNTIYF TGTGCCAGCAGCTCCCCGCAGGAAGGTGGAAACACCATATATTTT
TRBJ1-1 NA NA TRBV5-1 CASSYGTAADEAFF TGCGCCAGCAGCTACGGGACGGCCGCCGACGAAGCTTTCTTT
TRBJ1-1 TRBD1 NA TRBV6-4 CASSREGASTEAFF TGTGCCAGCAGTAGAGAGGGGGCGAGCACTGAAGCTTTCTTT
TRBJ1-1 TRBD1 NA TRBV30 CACNRGYTEAFF TGTGCCTGCAACAGGGGCTACACTGAAGCTTTCTTT
TRBJ2-3 TRBD2 NA TRBV11-1 CASSTSGSRDTQYF TGTGCCAGCAGCACAAGCGGGAGTAGGGATACGCAGTATTTT
TRBJ2-7 TRBD1 NA TRBV9 CASSPSGTGAYEQYF TGTGCCAGCAGCCCGTCCGGGACAGGGGCCTACGAGCAGTACTTC
TRBJ2-2 NA NA TRBV5-4 CASTIGGGGELFF TGTGCCAGCACCATTGGAGGGGGCGGGGAGCTGTTTTTT
TRBJ2-7 NA NA TRBV4-1 CASSKGAQANPSEQYF TGCGCCAGCAGCAAAGGCGCACAGGCGAACCCCTCCGAGCAGTACTTC
TRBJ2-7 TRBD1 NA TRBV28 CASTSTGGIVYEQYF TGTGCCAGCACCTCAACAGGGGGCATAGTCTACGAGCAGTACTTC
TRBJ1-1 TRBD1 NA TRBV9 CASSVGAVREQGVAFF TGTGCCAGCAGCGTAGGGGCTGTCAGGGAACAGGGGGTAGCTTTCTTT
TRBJ2-3 NA NA TRBV28 CASTVLRGSSTDTQYF TGTGCCAGCACCGTTTTGCGGGGTTCTAGCACAGATACGCAGTATTTT
TRBJ1-1 NA once TRBV2 CASNQNRVAFF TGTGCCAGCAACCAAAACAGGGTTGCTTTCTTT
TRBJ2-7 TRBD1 NA TRBV11-2 CASSSRTGGEQYF TGTGCCAGCAGCTCTAGGACAGGCGGCGAGCAGTACTTC
TRBJ1-3 TRBD1 NA TRBV9 CASSKRQGHSGNTIYF TGTGCCAGCAGCAAGCGACAGGGACACTCTGGAAACACCATATATTTT
TRBJ2-2 NA few TRBV7-3 CASSVQAGELFF TGTGCCAGCAGCGTTCAGGCCGGGGAGCTGTTTTTT
TRBJ1-2 NA NA TRBV6-6 CASSPGRGYGYTF TGTGCCAGCAGCCCCGGTCGTGGGTATGGCTACACCTTC
TRBJ2-7 NA NA TRBV5-1 CASSPRADSYEQYF TGCGCCAGCAGCCCCCGGGCAGATTCCTACGAGCAGTACTTC
TRBJ1-1 NA once TRBV11-2 CASSLDHLTEAFF TGTGCCAGCAGCTTAGATCACCTAACAGAAGCTTTCTTT
TRBJ2-3 TRBD2 once TRBV18 CASSPYWTSGSTDTQYF TGTGCCAGCTCACCCTACTGGACTAGCGGGAGCACAGATACGCAGTATTTT